The source of this T cell receptor beta chain is a study of OX40 agonist ivuxolimab in advanced cancers. As for the study in general: Patients receiving dose escalation had hepatocellular carcinoma, melanoma, renal cell or head and neck cancer. Partial responses were achieved by three patients, of whom one had hepatocellular carcinoma and two had cutaneous melanoma. Earlier treatment with anti-PD-1, anti-PD-L1 or anti-CTLA-4 was permitted, and over 35% had received some.

The method was immunoSEQ multiplex PCR; TCRdb's version includes in-frame clones alone and lacks a portion of them. This sample carries approximately 47,000 clones, almost 90% of them seen once, and the ten largest clones take roughly 8.4%. The CDR3 covers 14 residues. V dropped 1 base and J dropped 1 base, with 7 bases sitting between them. Germline V gives CDR1 SGHVS, CDR2 FNYEAQ. Sequences were derived from CD4+ or CD8+ T cells sorted from blood, sampled in a trial of the OX40 agonist ivuxolimab. The TCR originated in an adult with an advanced solid tumor such as melanoma, head and neck, liver or kidney cancer. This chain joins TRBV7-6 and TRBJ2-5; unclear D gene. In nucleotides, the CDR3 is TGTGCCAGCAGCTTAGGGGCCACCCAAGAGACCCAGTACTTC. It yields the protein CASSLGATQETQYF.